The subject of this entry is one T cell receptor beta chain. The repertoire was sequenced with immunoSEQ multiplex PCR; TCRdb's copy has only in-frame clones and lacks some. The data hold about 140,000 clones, with about nine tenths observed a single time. These data come from a study of blood T cell repertoires in COVID-19. The germline V gene encodes CDR1 SGHTA and CDR2 FQGTGA. V dropped 5 bases and J dropped 3 bases, with 11 bases sitting between them. The CDR3 is made up of 13 amino acids. The receptor comes from an elderly woman with acute or convalescent COVID-19. Sequenced sample: peripheral blood. The rearrangement links TRBV7-3 to TRBJ2-7; the D is unclear. In DNA, the CDR3 is TGTGCCAGCAGCCTAGACGGAAACTACGAGCAGTACTTC. As protein: CASSLDGNYEQYF.